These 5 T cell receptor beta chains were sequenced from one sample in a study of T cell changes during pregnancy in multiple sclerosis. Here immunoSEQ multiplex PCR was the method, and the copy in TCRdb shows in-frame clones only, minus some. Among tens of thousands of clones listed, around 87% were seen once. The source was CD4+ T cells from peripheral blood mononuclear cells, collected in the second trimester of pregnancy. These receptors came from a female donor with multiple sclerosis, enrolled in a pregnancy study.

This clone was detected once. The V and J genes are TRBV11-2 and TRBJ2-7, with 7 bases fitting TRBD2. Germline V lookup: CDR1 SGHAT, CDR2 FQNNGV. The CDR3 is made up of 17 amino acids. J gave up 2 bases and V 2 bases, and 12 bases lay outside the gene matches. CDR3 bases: TGTGCCAGCAGCTTATCTCATTTCGGGGGGTGGACCTACGAGCAGTACTTC. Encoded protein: CASSLSHFGGWTYEQYF.

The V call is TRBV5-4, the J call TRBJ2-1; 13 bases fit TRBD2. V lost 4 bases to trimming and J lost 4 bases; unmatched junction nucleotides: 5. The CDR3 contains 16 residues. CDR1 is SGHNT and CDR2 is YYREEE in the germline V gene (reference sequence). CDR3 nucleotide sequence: TGTGCCAGCAGCCGGACTAGCGGGAGCTATTACAATGAGCAGTTCTTC. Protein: CASSRTSGSYYNEQFF.

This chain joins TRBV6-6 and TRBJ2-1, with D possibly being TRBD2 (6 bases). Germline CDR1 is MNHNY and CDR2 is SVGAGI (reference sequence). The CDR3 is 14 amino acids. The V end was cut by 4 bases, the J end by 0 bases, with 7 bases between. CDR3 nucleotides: TGTGCCAGCAGTTTAGCGGTCTCCTACAATGAGCAGTTCTTC. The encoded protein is CASSLAVSYNEQFF.

CDR3 in amino acids: CASSYLGGIQETQYF. CDR3 coding DNA: TGTGCCAGCAGTTATCTCGGGGGGATCCAAGAGACCCAGTACTTC. The chain links TRBV6-6 to TRBJ2-5, with 7 bases that match TRBD2. The CDR3 spans 15 residues. V was clipped by 3 bases and J by 1 base; unmatched bases: 5. Per germline, CDR1 MNHNY and CDR2 SVGAGI (reference sequence).

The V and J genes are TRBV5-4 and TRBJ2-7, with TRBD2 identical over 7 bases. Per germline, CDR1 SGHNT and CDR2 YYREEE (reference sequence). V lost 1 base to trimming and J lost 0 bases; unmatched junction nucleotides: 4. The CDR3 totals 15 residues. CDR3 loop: CASSLRGVGSYEQYF. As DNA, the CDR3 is TGTGCCAGCAGCTTGCGGGGGGTCGGCTCCTACGAGCAGTACTTC.